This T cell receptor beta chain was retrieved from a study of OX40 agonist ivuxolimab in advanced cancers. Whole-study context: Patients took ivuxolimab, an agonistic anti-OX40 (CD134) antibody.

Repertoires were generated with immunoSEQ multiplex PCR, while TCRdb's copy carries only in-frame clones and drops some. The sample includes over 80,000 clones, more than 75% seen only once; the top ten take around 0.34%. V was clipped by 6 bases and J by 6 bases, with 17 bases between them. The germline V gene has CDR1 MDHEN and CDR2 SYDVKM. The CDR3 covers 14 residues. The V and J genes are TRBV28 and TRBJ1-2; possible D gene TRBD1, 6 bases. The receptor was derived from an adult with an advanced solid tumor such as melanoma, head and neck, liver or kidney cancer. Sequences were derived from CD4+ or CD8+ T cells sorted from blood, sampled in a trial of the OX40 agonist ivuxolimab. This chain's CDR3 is CASSSAGTSDGYTF. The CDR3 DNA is TGTGCCAGCAGCTCGGCCGGGACATCGGATGGCTACACCTTC.